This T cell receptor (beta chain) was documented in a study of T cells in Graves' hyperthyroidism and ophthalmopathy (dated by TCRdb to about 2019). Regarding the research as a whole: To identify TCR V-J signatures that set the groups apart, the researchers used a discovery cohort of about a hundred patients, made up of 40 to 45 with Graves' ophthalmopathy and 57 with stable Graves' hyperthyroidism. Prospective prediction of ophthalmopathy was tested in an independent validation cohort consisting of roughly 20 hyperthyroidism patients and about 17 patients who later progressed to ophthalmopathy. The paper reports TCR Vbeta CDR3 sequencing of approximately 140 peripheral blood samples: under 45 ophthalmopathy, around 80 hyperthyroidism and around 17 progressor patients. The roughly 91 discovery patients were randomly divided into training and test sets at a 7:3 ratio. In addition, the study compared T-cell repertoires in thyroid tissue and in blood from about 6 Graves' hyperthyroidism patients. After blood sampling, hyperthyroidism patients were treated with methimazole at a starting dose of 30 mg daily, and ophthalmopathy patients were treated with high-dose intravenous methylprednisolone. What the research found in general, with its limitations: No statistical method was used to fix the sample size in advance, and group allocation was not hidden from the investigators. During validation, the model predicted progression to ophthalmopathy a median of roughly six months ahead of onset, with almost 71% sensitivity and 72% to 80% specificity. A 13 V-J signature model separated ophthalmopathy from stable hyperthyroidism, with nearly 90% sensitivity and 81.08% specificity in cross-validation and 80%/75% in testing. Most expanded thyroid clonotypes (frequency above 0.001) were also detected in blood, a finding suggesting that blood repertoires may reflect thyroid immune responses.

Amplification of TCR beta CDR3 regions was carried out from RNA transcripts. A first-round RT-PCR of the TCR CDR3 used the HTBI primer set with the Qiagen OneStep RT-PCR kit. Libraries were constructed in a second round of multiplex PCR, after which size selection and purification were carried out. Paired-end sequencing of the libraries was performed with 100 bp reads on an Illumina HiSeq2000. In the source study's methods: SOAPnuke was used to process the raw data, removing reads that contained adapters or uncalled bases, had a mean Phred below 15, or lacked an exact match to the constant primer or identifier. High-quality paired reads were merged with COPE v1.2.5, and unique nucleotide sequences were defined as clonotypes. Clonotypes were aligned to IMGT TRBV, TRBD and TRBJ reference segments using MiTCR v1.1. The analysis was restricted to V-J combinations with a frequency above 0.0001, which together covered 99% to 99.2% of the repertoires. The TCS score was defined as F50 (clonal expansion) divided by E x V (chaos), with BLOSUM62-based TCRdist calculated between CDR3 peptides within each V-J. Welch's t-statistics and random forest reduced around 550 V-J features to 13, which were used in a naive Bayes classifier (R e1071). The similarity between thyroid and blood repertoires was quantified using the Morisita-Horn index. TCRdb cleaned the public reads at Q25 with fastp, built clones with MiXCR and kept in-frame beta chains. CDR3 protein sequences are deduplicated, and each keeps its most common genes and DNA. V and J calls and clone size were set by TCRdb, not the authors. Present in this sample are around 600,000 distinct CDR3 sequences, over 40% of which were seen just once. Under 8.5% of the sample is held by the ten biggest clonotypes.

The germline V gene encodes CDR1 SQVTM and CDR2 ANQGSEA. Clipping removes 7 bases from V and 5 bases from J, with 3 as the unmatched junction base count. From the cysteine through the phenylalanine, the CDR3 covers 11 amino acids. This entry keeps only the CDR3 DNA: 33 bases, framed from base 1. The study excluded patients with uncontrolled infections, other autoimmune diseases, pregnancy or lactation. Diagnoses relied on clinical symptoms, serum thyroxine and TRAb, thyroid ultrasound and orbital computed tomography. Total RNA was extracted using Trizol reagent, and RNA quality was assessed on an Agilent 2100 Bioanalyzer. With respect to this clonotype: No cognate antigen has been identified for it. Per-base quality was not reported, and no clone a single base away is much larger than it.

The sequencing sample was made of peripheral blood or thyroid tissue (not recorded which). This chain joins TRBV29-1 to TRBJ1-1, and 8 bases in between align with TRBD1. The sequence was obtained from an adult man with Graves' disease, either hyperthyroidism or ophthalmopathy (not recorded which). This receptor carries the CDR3 CSAQGGTEAFF. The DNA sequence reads TGCAGCGCACAGGGGGGAACTGAAGCTTTCTTT.